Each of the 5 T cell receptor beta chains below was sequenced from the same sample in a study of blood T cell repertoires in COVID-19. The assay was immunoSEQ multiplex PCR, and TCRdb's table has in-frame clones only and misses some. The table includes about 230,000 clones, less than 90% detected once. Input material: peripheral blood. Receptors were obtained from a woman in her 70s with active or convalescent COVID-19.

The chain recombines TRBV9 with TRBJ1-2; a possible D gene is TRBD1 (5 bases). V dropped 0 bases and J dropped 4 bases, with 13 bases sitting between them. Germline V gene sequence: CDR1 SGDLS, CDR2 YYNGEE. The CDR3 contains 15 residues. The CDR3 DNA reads TGTGCCAGCAGCGTAGGGGGGGTAGTAGGCTATGGCTACACCTTC. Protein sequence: CASSVGGVVGYGYTF.

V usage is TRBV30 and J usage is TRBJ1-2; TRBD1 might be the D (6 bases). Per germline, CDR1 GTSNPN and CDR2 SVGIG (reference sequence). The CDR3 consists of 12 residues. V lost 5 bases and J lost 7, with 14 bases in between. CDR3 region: CAWGQGFSGYTF. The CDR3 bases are TGTGCCTGGGGCCAGGGGTTCTCTGGCTACACCTTC. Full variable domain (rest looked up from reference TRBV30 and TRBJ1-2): SQTIHQWPATLVQPVGSPLSLECTVEGTSNPNLYWYRQAAGRGLQLLFYSVGIGQISSEVPQNLSASRPQDRQFILSSKKLLLSDSGFYLCAWGQGFSGYTFGSGTRLTVV.

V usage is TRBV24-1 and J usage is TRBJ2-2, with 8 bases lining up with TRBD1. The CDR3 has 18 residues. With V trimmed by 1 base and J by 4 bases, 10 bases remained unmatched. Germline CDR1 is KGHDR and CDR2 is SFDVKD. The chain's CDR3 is CATSDFPHQGARTGELFF. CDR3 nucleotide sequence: TGTGCCACCAGTGATTTCCCCCACCAGGGGGCACGCACCGGGGAGCTGTTTTTT.

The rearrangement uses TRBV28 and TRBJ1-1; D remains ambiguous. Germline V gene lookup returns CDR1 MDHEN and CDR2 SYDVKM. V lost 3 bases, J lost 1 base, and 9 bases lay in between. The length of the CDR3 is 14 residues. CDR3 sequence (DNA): TGTGCCAGCAGTTTGACAAGTCCGAACACTGAAGCTTTCTTT. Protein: CASSLTSPNTEAFF.

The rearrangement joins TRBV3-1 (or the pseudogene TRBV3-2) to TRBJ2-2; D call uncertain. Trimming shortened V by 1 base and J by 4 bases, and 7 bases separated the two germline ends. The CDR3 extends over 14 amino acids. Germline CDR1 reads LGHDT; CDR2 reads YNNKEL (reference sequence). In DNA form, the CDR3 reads TGTGCCAGCAGCCAAGGTTGGAGCACCGGGGAGCTGTTTTTT. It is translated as CASSQGWSTGELFF.